These 27 T cell receptor beta chains came from one sample sequenced in a study of cytomegalovirus exposure and HLA in healthy donors. The PCR used 60 Vbeta and 13 Jbeta primers. Sequenced by immunoSEQ multiplex PCR; TCRdb stores in-frame clones only, minus some. The data contain roughly 130,000 clones, around 66% of them singletons. Sequencing was performed on PBMCs. Source of these receptors: a man aged 18 to 29 in good health and CMV-seronegative.

This clone has only a few counts. The chain uses TRBV21-1 and TRBJ1-5. TRBV21-1 is deemed a pseudogene. The CDR3 totals 13 residues. The CDR3 is CASSGSCNQPQHF. DNA of the CDR3: TGTGCCAGCAGCGGTAGCTGCAATCAGCCCCAGCATTTT.

The chain is built from TRBV7-8 and TRBJ1-1, with TRBD1 matching 7 bases. Germline V gives CDR1 SGHVS, CDR2 FQNEAQ. Trimming took 2 bases from V and 4 from J; bases not matched to a gene: 7. The CDR3 sequence is 15 residues long. CDR3: CASSLKTGIVTEAFF. CDR3 coding DNA: TGTGCCAGCAGCTTAAAGACAGGGATAGTCACTGAAGCTTTCTTT.

V gene TRBV27 combines with J gene TRBJ1-1; a possible D gene is TRBD1 (6 bases). The CDR3 has 13 amino acids. V lost 6 bases, J lost 6 bases, and 14 bases lay in between. The germline CDR1 and CDR2 sequences are MNHEY and SMNVEV (reference sequence). In DNA, the CDR3 is TGTGCCAGCAGATACAGGGTCTTTTCTGAAGCTTTCTTT. This gives the protein CASRYRVFSEAFF.

This clone was seen once. The CDR3 DNA reads TGTGCCACCTTGACAGAAGGAAACACCATATATTTT. This codes for CATLTEGNTIYF. This chain uses TRBV15 with TRBJ1-3, with D possibly matching TRBD1 (5 bases). Germline CDR1 is LNHNV and CDR2 is YYDKDF (reference sequence). The V end was cut by 8 bases, the J end by 4 bases, with 9 bases between. The CDR3 contains 12 residues.

V usage is TRBV5-1 and J usage is TRBJ1-5; 9 positions match TRBD1. V dropped 4 bases and J dropped 3; count of bases not matched to a gene: 8. The CDR3 has 16 amino acids. Germline V lookup: CDR1 SGHRS, CDR2 YFSETQ. The CDR3 protein is CASSPAGTGNNQPQHF. For the CDR3, the DNA is TGCGCCAGCAGCCCCGCCGGGACAGGGAACAATCAGCCCCAGCATTTT.

In its sample, this clone was seen a few times. The V gene is TRBV18, the J gene TRBJ2-1; 7 nucleotides align to TRBD2. There are 15 residues in the CDR3. CDR1 is KGHSH and CDR2 is LQKENI in the germline V gene. The V segment lost 3 bases and the J segment 6 bases; nucleotides outside the gene matches: 8. The CDR3 sequence: CASSPGLYQGNEQFF. Here the CDR3 DNA reads TGTGCCAGCTCACCGGGACTATACCAGGGCAATGAGCAGTTCTTC.

The chain uses TRBV28 and TRBJ1-1; TRBD1 agrees at 7 bases. CDR3 length: 14 residues. The ends lost 5 bases at V and 3 bases at J; junction bases unmatched: 6. Per the germline V gene, CDR1 is MDHEN and CDR2 is SYDVKM. In DNA, the CDR3 is TGTGCCAGCAGTATGACAGGGACTTACACTGAAGCTTTCTTT. It yields the protein CASSMTGTYTEAFF.

This chain uses TRBV4-2 with TRBJ2-5, with 11 bases matching TRBD2. The tail of the sequence fits TRBJ2-7 better, so the J call may be wrong. Germline V gene data show CDR1 as LGHNA and CDR2 as YNFKEQ. The CDR3 length is 17 residues. CDR3 coding DNA: TGTGCCAGCAGCCAAGAGACTAGCGGGATGAGATCTGACGAGCAGTACTTC. It is translated as CASSQETSGMRSDEQYF.

This CDR3 reads CATSTPDKALRWFF. CDR3 in DNA: TGTGCCACCAGCACTCCGGACAAGGCCCTCCGGTGGTTCTTC. J is TRBJ2-1 and V is TRBV15; D perhaps matches TRBD1 (5 bases). Looked up from germline, CDR1 is LNHNV and CDR2 is YYDKDF (reference sequence). The CDR3 is 14 amino acids. V was cut by 4 bases and J by 15 bases, with 22 bases left in between.

V gene TRBV5-1 combines with J gene TRBJ2-2; 9 nucleotides match TRBD2. The CDR3 consists of 14 residues. After removal of 9 bases from V and 3 bases from J, the junction contained 6 bases not matched to a gene. Germline V gene data show CDR1 as SGHRS and CDR2 as YFSETQ. CDR3 sequence: CATKLAGYTGELFF. The CDR3 DNA is TGCGCCACCAAACTAGCGGGCTACACCGGGGAGCTGTTTTTT.

This chain joins TRBV5-4 and TRBJ2-7, with 9 bases matching TRBD2. This CDR3 region has 16 residues. The ends lost 3 bases at V and 3 bases at J; junction bases unmatched: 10. Germline lookup yields CDR1 SGHNT and CDR2 YYREEE (reference sequence). CDR3 nucleotide sequence: TGTGCCAGCAGCTCAGGCTCGACTAGCGGAAGCTACGAGCAGTACTTC. Its translation is CASSSGSTSGSYEQYF.

The rearrangement joins TRBV27 to TRBJ2-7; possibly TRBD1 for D (5 bases). The germline gives CDR1 MNHEY, CDR2 SMNVEV (reference sequence). The CDR3 loop spans 12 amino acids. Trimming stripped 5 bases from V and 6 bases from J, with 11 bases between. CDR3 nucleotide sequence: TGTGCCAGCAGTAAGCCGCAGGGCGAGCAGTACTTC. Translating gives CASSKPQGEQYF.

This rearrangement joins TRBV28 to TRBJ1-5, with 10 bases that match TRBD1. The CDR3 runs to 16 residues. The V segment lost 8 bases and the J segment 2 bases; nucleotides outside the gene matches: 9. Germline values: CDR1 MDHEN, CDR2 SYDVKM. The CDR3 DNA reads as TGTGCCAGCTGGGGACAGGGGAAGACCGGCAATCAGCCCCAGCATTTT. Protein sequence: CASWGQGKTGNQPQHF.

CDR3 amino acids: CASSLVPTNYGYTF. The CDR3 region has the DNA TGCGCCAGCAGCTTGGTCCCTACTAACTATGGCTACACCTTC. The chain recombines TRBV5-1 with TRBJ1-2; no reliable D call. Trimming took 0 bases from V and 0 from J, leaving 6 bases between them. There are 14 residues in the CDR3. From germline, CDR1 is SGHRS and CDR2 YFSETQ. Based on the CDR3 plus reference TRBV5-1 and TRBJ1-2, the full variable domain is KAGVTQTPRYLIKTRGQQVTLSCSPISGHRSVSWYQQTPGQGLQFLFEYFSETQRNKGNFPGRFSGRQFSNSRSEMNVSTLELGDSALYLCASSLVPTNYGYTFGSGTRLTVV.

This clone was detected only a few times. The V gene is TRBV28, the J gene TRBJ1-2; the D gene is possibly TRBD1 (5 bases). The V gene's germline CDR1 is MDHEN and CDR2 SYDVKM. This CDR3 has 14 residues. Trimming left V 6 bases short and J 2 bases short, with 13 bases between. CDR3: CASRGGIENYGYTF. DNA for the CDR3: TGTGCCAGCAGGGGGGGAATAGAAAACTATGGCTACACCTTC.

This rearrangement joins TRBV27 to TRBJ2-3, with a weak D call TRBD2 (6 bases). The CDR3 covers 15 residues. Deletions cut 9 bases from V and 2 bases from J, with 18 bases between. Germline V gene sequence: CDR1 MNHEY, CDR2 SMNVEV (reference sequence). Here the CDR3 DNA reads TGTGCCAGTCAAGAGTGGGGCGGGACCACAGATACGCAGTATTTT. It codes for CASQEWGGTTDTQYF.

This CDR3 is CASSAGNTGELFF. The CDR3 DNA reads as TGTGCCAGCAGTGCAGGGAACACCGGGGAGCTGTTTTTT. The gene calls are TRBV6-5 and TRBJ2-2; no firm D call. The CDR3 runs 13 residues. Germline V gives CDR1 MNHEY, CDR2 SVGAGI. Between the trimmed V and J ends, which lost 5 bases and 1 base, there was a span of 5 bases.

This clone has a handful of counts. The chain carries TRBV14 and TRBJ2-1; tentative D call: TRBD2 (6 bases). The ends were cut back, 0 bases at V and 3 bases at J, with 9 bases in the middle. The CDR3 consists of 15 residues. CDR1 is SGHDN, CDR2 FVKESK, per germline. The DNA of the CDR3 is TGTGCCAGCAGCCAAGATGGGACTGACTACAATGAGCAGTTCTTC. Protein sequence: CASSQDGTDYNEQFF.

The CDR3 spells CASSATVSYEQYF. As DNA, the CDR3 is TGTGCCAGCAGCGCGACAGTCTCCTACGAGCAGTACTTC. The chain is built from TRBV9 and TRBJ2-7, with D possibly TRBD1 on 5 matching bases. Germline V lookup: CDR1 SGDLS, CDR2 YYNGEE. Trimming took off 3 bases at V and 0 bases at J, with 7 bases between the two ends. The CDR3 is 13 amino acids.

The chain employs TRBV13 and TRBJ2-2, with TRBD1 as a possible D gene (6 bases). Germline assignment: CDR1 PRHDT and CDR2 FYEKMQ (reference sequence). The length of the CDR3 is 15 residues. V lost 5 bases and J lost 5, with 15 bases in between. The CDR3 DNA reads TGTGCCAGCAGCCTTGACAGGAGGAGGACCGGGGAGCTGTTTTTT. Its translation: CASSLDRRRTGELFF. The full variable domain, its missing parts supplied by reference TRBV13 and TRBJ2-2, is AAGVIQSPRHLIKEKRETATLKCYPIPRHDTVYWYQQGPGQDPQFLISFYEKMQSDKGSIPDRFSAQQFSDYHSELNMSSLELGDSALYFCASSLDRRRTGELFFGEGSRLTVL.

As regards this clone: One end of the junction does not line up with germline, which may come from a read error. CDR3 region: CGRDSLCEQYF. CDR3 nucleotides: TGCGGCCGGGACAGTCTTTGCGAGCAGTACTTC. The chain joins TRBV6-1 to TRBJ2-7; TRBD1 agrees at 7 bases. The CDR3 contains 11 residues. From germline, CDR1 is MNHNS and CDR2 SASEGT.

The chain has TRBV15 and TRBJ1-5, with 7 bases identical to TRBD1. The CDR3 runs to 13 residues. Per germline, CDR1 LNHNV and CDR2 YYDKDF (reference sequence). The junction had 4 bases not matched to a gene; V was cut back by 9 bases and J by 2 bases. This CDR3 reads CATQGNGNQPQHF. CDR3 nucleotide sequence: TGTGCCACACAGGGGAACGGCAATCAGCCCCAGCATTTT.

This clone was seen more than once but under ten times. This sequence joins TRBV10-3 and TRBJ1-2; 10 bases are a match to TRBD1. The CDR3 runs to 13 residues. J gave up 6 bases and V 6 bases, and 4 bases lay outside the gene matches. Per the germline V gene, CDR1 is ENHRY and CDR2 is SYGVKD. CDR3 nucleotides: TGTGCCATCAGCCAAGACAGGGGGCATGGCTACACCTTC. Amino acids: CAISQDRGHGYTF.

This clone occurred once. The junction departs from the called germline gene at one end, perhaps through a read error. Additional DNA sequences in this sample encode the identical CDR3. The chain is built from TRBV9 and TRBJ2-7; TRBD1 aligns across 7 bases. CDR3 size: 13 residues. Germline V CDR1 and CDR2: SGDLS, YYNGEE. CDR3: CASSVGDSYEQYF. The CDR3 region has the DNA TGTGCCAGCAGCGTAGGGGACAGCTACGAGCAGTACTTT.

The chain recombines TRBV29-1 with TRBJ1-2; 8 bases line up with TRBD1. Unmatched junction bases numbered 24, after V lost 6 bases and J lost 0 bases. Germline CDR1 is SQVTM and CDR2 is ANQGSEA. The CDR3 runs 20 residues. The CDR3 loop reads CSVKLGQGTNSRTPNYGYTF. In DNA, the CDR3 is TGCAGCGTCAAACTAGGACAGGGCACAAATTCGAGGACCCCTAACTATGGCTACACCTTC.

There are a few counts of this clone. This chain links TRBV5-1 with TRBJ1-1; 7 bases map to TRBD1. In germline, CDR1 is SGHRS, CDR2 YFSETQ. The V and J ends lost 1 base and 0 bases, in that order; junction bases with no gene match: 12. The CDR3 contains 18 residues. In nucleotides, the CDR3 is TGCGCCAGCAGCTTGCTCGAGGGGGCGGCCCTCATGAACACTGAAGCTTTCTTT. It translates to CASSLLEGAALMNTEAFF.

CDR3 residues: CASCTGTGWADTQYF. Here the CDR3 DNA reads TGTGCCAGCTGTACCGGGACAGGGTGGGCAGATACGCAGTATTTT. This sequence joins TRBV19 and TRBJ2-3; 9 bases fit TRBD1. This CDR3 region has 15 residues. Losses at the gene ends were 9 bases for V and 4 bases for J; bases not matched to a gene: 11. CDR1 and CDR2 from the germline V gene are LNHDA and SQIVND (reference sequence). Variable domain in full (rest from reference TRBV19 and TRBJ2-3): DGGITQSPKYLFRKEGQNVTLSCEQNLNHDAMYWYRQDPGQGLRLIYYSQIVNDFQKGDIAEGYSVSREKKESFPLTVTSAQKNPTAFYLCASCTGTGWADTQYFGPGTRLTVL.